This T cell receptor beta chain was profiled in a study of control samples from healthy donors and cancer patients. Profiled with immunoSEQ multiplex PCR; TCRdb holds only in-frame clones, not every one. This table has about 140,000 clones, about 85% appearing once. This clone was detected only a few times. CDR1 is MGHRA, CDR2 YSYEKL, per germline. The CDR3 sequence is 15 residues long. V lost 4 bases, J lost 0 bases, and 6 bases stayed unmatched. The sequencing sample was made of blood. V and J are TRBV4-1 and TRBJ2-7; 7 bases map to TRBD2. The source is a woman younger than 45 in good health. The CDR3 spells CASSPPSGPSYEQYF. CDR3 DNA sequence: TGCGCCAGCAGCCCCCCTAGCGGTCCCTCCTACGAGCAGTACTTC.